This T cell receptor (beta chain) was observed in a study of PD-1 and CTLA-4 blockade in melanoma. Profiling relied on immunoSEQ multiplex PCR, and the TCRdb table lists in-frame clones only, not all of them. The data show 34,000 or so clones, about 88% seen once. Germline CDR1 and CDR2: MNHEY and SMNVEV (reference sequence). V lost 7 bases, J lost 7 bases, and 12 bases stayed unmatched. This CDR3 comprises 15 residues. The receptor was derived from a human donor with melanoma. The J gene is TRBJ2-1, the V gene TRBV27; 8 bases agree with TRBD2. Sequencing used CD8+ T cells from peripheral blood, obtained from a patient given anti-PD-1 treatment. The CDR3 region has the DNA TGTGCCAGCAACCCTTTTGCGGGGGGCGGGAATGAGCAGTTCTTC. Its translation is CASNPFAGGGNEQFF.